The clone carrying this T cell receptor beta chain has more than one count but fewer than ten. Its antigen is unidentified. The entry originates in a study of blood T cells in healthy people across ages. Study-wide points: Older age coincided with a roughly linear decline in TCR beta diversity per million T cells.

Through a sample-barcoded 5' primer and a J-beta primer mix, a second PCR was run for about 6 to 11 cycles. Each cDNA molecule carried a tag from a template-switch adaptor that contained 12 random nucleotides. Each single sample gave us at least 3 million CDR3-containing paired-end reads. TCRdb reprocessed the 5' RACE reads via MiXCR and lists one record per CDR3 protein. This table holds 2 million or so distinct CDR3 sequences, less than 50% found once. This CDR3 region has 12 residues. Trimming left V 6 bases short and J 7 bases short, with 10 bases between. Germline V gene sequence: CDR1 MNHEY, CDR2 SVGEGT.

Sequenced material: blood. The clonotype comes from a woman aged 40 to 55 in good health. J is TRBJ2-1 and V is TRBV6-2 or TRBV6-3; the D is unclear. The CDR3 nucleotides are TGTGCCAGCAGGGCTAGGTCGAATGAGCAGTTCTTC. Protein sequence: CASRARSNEQFF.